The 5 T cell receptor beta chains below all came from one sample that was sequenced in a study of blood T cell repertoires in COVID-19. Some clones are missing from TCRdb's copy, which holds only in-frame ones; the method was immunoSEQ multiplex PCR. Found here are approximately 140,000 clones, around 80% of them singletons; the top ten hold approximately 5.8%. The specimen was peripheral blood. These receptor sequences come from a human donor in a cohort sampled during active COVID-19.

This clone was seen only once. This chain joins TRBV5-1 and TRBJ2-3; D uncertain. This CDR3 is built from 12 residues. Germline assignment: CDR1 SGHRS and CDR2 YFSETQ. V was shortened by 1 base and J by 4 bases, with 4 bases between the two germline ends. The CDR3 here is CASSLSSDTQYF. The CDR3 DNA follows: TGCGCCAGCAGCTTGTCCTCAGATACGCAGTATTTT.

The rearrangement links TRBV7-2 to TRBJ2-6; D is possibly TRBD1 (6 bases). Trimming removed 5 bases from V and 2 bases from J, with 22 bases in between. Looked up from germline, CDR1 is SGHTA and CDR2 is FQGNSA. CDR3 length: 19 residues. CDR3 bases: TGTGCCAGCAGCGCCGCCGGGACATTCTTGGGCGCTGGGGCCAACGTCCTGACTTTC. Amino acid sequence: CASSAAGTFLGAGANVLTF. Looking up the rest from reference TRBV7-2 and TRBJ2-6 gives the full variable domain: GAGVSQSPSNKVTEKGKDVELRCDPISGHTALYWYRQSLGQGLEFLIYFQGNSAPDKSGLPSDRFSAERTGGSVSTLTIQRTQQEDSAVYLCASSAAGTFLGAGANVLTFGAGSRLTVL.

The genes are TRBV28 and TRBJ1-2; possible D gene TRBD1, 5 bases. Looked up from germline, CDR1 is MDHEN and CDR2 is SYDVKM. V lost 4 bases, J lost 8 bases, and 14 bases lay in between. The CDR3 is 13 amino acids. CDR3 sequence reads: CASSSEDIGGYTF. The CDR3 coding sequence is TGTGCCAGCAGTTCAGAGGACATTGGCGGCTACACCTTC.

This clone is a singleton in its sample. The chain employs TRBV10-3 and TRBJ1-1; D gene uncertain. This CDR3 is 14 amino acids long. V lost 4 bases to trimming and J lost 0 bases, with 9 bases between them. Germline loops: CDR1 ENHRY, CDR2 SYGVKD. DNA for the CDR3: TGTGCCATCAGTGGCCTTAACATGAACACTGAAGCTTTCTTT. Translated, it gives CAISGLNMNTEAFF.

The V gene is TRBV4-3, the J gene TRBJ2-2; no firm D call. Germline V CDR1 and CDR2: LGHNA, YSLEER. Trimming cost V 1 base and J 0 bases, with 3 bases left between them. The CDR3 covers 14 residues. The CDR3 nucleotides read TGCGCCAGCAGCCAAGTCACGAACACCGGGGAGCTGTTTTTT. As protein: CASSQVTNTGELFF.